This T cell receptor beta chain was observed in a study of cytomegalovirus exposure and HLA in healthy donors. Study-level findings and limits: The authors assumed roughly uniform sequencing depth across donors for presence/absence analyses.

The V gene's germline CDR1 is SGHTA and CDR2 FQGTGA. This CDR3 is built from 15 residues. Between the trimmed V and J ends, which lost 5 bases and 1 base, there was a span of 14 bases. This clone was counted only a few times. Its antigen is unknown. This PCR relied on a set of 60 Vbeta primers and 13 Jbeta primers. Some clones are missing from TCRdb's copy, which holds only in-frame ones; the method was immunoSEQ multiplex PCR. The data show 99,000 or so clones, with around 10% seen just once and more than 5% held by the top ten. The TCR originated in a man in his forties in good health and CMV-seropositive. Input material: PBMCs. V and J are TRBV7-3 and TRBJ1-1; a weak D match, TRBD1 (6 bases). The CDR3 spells CASSLRGGTNTEAFF. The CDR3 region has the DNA TGTGCCAGCAGCCTCCGGGGGGGCACGAACACTGAAGCTTTCTTT.